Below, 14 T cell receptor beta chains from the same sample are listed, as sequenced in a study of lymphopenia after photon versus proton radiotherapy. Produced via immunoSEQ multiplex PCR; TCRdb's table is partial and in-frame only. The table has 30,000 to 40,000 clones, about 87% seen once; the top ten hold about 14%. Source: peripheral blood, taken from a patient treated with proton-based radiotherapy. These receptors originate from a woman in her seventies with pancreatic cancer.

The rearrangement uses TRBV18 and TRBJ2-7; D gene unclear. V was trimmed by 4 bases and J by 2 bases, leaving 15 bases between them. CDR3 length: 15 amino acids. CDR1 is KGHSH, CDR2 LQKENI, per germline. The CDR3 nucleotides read TGTGCCAGCTCACTCTCTGTCACCGGTCCCTACGAGCAGTACTTC. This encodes CASSLSVTGPYEQYF.

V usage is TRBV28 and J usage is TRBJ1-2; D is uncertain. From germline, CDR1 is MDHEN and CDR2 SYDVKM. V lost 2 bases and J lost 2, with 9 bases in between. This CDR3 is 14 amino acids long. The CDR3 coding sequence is TGTGCCAGCAGTTTACAGGTTCAGAACTATGGCTACACCTTC. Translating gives CASSLQVQNYGYTF.

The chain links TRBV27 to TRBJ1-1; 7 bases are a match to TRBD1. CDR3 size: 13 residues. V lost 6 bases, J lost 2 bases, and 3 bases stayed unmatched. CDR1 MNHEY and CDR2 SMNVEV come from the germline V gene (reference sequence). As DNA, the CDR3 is TGTGCCAGCAGGGGACAGTTTAACACTGAAGCTTTCTTT. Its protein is CASRGQFNTEAFF.

The CDR3, as DNA: TGTGCCAGCAGTAGAGGGGGAGTAACCGGGGAGCTGTTTTTT. It yields the protein CASSRGGVTGELFF. J is TRBJ2-2 and V is TRBV7-3, with D perhaps TRBD1 (6 bases). Trimming pared 6 bases from V and 5 bases from J, leaving 13 bases between. The CDR3 has 14 amino acids. Looked up from germline, CDR1 is SGHTA and CDR2 is FQGTGA.

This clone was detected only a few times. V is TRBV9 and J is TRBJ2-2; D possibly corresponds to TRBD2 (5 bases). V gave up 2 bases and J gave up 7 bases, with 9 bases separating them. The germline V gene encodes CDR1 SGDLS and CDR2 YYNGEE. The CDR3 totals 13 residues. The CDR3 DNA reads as TGTGCCAGCAGCGTCGAGGGAAACGGGGAGCTGTTTTTT. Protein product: CASSVEGNGELFF.

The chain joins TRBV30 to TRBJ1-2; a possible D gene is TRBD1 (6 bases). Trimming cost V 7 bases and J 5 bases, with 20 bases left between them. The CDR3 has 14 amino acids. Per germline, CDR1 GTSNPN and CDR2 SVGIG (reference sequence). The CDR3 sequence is CAFIGGWDHYGYTF. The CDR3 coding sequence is TGTGCCTTCATAGGGGGATGGGACCATTATGGCTACACCTTC.

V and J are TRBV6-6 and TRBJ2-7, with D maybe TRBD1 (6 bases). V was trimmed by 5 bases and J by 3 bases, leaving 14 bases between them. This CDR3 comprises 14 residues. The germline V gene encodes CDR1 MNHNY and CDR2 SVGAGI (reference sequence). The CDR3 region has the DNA TGTGCCAGCAGTCCCTTAGCGACAGGCTACGAGCAGTACTTC. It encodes CASSPLATGYEQYF.

The CDR3 spells CASSVGRTMLDEQFF. CDR3 bases: TGTGCCAGCAGCGTAGGGAGGACTATGTTAGATGAGCAGTTCTTC. The chain links TRBV9 to TRBJ2-1; a possible D gene is TRBD2 (6 bases). Germline assignment: CDR1 SGDLS and CDR2 YYNGEE. V was shortened by 0 bases and J by 8 bases, with 15 bases between the two germline ends. This CDR3 spans 15 amino acids.

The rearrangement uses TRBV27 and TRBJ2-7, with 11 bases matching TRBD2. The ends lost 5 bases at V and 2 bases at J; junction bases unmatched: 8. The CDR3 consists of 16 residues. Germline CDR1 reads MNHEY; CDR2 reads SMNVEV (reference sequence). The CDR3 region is CASSPSGTSGTYEQYF. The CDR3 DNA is TGTGCCAGCAGTCCATCCGGGACTAGCGGTACCTACGAGCAGTACTTC.

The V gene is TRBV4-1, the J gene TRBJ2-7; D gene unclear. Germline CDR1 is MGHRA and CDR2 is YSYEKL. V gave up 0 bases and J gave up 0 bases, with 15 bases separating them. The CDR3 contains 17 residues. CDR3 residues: CASSQDRRTESSYEQYF. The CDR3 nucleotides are TGCGCCAGCAGCCAAGATAGAAGAACAGAGAGCTCCTACGAGCAGTACTTC.

The CDR3 protein is CASQTGTTNTGELFF. DNA of the CDR3: TGTGCCAGTCAGACAGGGACAACGAACACCGGGGAGCTGTTTTTT. The chain uses TRBV19 and TRBJ2-2, with 7 nucleotides matching TRBD1. V lost 8 bases, J lost 0 bases, and 6 bases stayed unmatched. This CDR3 has 15 amino acids. In germline, CDR1 is LNHDA, CDR2 SQIVND (reference sequence). Variable domain in full (rest from reference TRBV19 and TRBJ2-2): DGGITQSPKYLFRKEGQNVTLSCEQNLNHDAMYWYRQDPGQGLRLIYYSQIVNDFQKGDIAEGYSVSREKKESFPLTVTSAQKNPTAFYLCASQTGTTNTGELFFGEGSRLTVL.

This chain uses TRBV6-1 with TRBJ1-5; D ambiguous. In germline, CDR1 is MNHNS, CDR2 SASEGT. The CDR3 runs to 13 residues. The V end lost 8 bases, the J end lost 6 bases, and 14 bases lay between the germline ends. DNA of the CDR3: TGTGCCAGCCGGCCAAGAAAAGGTCAGCCCCAGCATTTT. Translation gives CASRPRKGQPQHF.

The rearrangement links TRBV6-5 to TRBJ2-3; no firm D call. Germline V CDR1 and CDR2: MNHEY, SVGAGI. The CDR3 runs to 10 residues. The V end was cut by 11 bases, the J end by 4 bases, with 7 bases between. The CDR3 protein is CAVQADTQYF. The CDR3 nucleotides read TGTGCCGTGCAGGCAGATACGCAGTATTTT.

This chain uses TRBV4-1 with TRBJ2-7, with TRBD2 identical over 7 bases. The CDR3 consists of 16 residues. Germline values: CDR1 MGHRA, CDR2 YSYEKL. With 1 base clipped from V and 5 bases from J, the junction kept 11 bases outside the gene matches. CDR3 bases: TGCGCCAGCAGCCAAGTCGGTAGGACTAGGATCCACGAGCAGTACTTC. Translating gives CASSQVGRTRIHEQYF.